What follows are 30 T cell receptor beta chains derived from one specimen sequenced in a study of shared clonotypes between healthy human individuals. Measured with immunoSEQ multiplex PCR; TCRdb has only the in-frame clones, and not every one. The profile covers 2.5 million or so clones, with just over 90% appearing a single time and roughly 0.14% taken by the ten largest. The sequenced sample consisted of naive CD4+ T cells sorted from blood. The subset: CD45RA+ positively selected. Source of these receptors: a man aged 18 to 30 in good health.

The CDR3 DNA follows: TGTGCCAGTAGAGAAGCGGGATTTACAGATACGCAGTATTTT. Translating it yields CASREAGFTDTQYF. This chain uses TRBV14 with TRBJ2-3; 7 bases line up with TRBD2. CDR3 length: 14 residues. The V and J ends lost 9 bases and 3 bases, in that order; junction bases with no gene match: 9. CDR1 and CDR2 from the germline V gene are SGHDN and FVKESK.

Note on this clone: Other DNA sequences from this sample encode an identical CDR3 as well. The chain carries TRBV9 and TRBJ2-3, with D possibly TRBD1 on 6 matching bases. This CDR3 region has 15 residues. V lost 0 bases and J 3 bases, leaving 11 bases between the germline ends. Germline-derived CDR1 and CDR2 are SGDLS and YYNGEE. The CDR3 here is CASSVEGVRTDTQYF. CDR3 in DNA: TGTGCCAGCAGCGTAGAGGGGGTCAGGACAGATACGCAGTATTTT.

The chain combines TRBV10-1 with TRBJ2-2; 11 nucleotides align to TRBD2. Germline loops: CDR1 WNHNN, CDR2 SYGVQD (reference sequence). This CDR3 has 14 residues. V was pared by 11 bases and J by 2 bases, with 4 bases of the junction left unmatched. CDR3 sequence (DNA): TGCGCCGCCGGGACTAGCGGTAACACCGGGGAGCTGTTTTTT. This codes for CAAGTSGNTGELFF.

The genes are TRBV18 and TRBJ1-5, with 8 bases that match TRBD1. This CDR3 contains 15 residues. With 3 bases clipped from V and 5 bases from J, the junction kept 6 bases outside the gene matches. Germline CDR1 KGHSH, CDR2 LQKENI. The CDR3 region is CASSPDRGVHQPQHF. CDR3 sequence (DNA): TGTGCCAGCTCACCTGACAGGGGTGTCCATCAGCCCCAGCATTTT.

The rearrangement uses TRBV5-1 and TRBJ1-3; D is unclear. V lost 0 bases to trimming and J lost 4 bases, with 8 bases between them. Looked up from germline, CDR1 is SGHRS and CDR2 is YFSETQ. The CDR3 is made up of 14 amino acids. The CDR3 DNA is TGCGCCAGCAGCTTGGGACGGGAGGGAAACACCATATATTTT. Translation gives CASSLGREGNTIYF.

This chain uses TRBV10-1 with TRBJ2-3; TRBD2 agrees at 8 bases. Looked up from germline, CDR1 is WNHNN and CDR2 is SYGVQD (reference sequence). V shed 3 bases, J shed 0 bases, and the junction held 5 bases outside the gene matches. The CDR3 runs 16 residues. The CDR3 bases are TGCGCCAGCAGTGACGGCGGGAGGACCAGCACAGATACGCAGTATTTT. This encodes CASSDGGRTSTDTQYF.

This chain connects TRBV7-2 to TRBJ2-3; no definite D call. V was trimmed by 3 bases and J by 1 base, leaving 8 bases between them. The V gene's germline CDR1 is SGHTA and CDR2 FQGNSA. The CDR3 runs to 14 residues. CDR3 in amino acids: CASSFEVRTDTQYF. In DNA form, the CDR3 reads TGTGCCAGCAGCTTTGAGGTCCGCACAGATACGCAGTATTTT. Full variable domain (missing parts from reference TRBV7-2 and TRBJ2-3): GAGVSQSPSNKVTEKGKDVELRCDPISGHTALYWYRQSLGQGLEFLIYFQGNSAPDKSGLPSDRFSAERTGGSVSTLTIQRTQQEDSAVYLCASSFEVRTDTQYFGPGTRLTVL.

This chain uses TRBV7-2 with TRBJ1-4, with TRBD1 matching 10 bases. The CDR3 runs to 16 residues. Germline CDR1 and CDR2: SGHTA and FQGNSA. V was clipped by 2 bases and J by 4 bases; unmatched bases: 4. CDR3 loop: CASSLSGQGFNEKLFF. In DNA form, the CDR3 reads TGTGCCAGCAGCTTATCGGGACAGGGGTTTAATGAAAAACTGTTTTTT.

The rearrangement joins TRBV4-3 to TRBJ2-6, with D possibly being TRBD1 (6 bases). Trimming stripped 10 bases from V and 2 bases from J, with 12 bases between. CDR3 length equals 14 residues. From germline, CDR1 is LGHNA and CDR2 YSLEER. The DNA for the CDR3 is TGCGCCAACAAGGGGGTACCTGGGGCCAACGTCCTGACTTTC. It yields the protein CANKGVPGANVLTF.

The CDR3 bases are TGTGCCAGCAGACTCGGGGATTATGGCTACACCTTC. Amino acids: CASRLGDYGYTF. The chain links TRBV6-1 to TRBJ1-2; D gene ambiguous. This CDR3 contains 12 residues. Between the trimmed V and J ends, which lost 6 bases and 5 bases, there was a span of 10 bases. CDR1 is MNHNS and CDR2 is SASEGT in the germline V gene.

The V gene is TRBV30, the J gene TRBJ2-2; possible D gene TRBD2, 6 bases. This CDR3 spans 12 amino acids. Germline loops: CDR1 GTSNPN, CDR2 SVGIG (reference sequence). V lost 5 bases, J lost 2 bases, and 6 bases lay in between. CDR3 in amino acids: CAWGLNTGELFF. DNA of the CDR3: TGTGCCTGGGGACTAAACACCGGGGAGCTGTTTTTT. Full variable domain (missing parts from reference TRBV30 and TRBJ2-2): SQTIHQWPATLVQPVGSPLSLECTVEGTSNPNLYWYRQAAGRGLQLLFYSVGIGQISSEVPQNLSASRPQDRQFILSSKKLLLSDSGFYLCAWGLNTGELFFGEGSRLTVL.

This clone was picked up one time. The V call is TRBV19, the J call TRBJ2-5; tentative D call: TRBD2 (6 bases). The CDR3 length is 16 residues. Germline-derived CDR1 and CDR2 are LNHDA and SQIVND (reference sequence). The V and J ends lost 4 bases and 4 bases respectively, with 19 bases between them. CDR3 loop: CASSTAGSDGRETQYF. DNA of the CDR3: TGTGCCAGTAGTACCGCGGGGTCGGACGGCCGAGAGACCCAGTACTTC.

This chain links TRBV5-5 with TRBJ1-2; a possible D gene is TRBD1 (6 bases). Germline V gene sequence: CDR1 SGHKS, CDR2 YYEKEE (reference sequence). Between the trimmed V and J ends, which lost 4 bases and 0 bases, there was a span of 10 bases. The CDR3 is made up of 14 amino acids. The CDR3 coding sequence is TGTGCCAGCAGCCGGGACAAAGCTAACTATGGCTACACCTTC. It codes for CASSRDKANYGYTF. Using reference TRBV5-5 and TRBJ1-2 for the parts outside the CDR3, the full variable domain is DAGVTQSPTHLIKTRGQQVTLRCSPISGHKSVSWYQQVLGQGPQFIFQYYEKEERGRGNFPDRFSARQFPNYSSELNVNALLLGDSALYLCASSRDKANYGYTFGSGTRLTVV.

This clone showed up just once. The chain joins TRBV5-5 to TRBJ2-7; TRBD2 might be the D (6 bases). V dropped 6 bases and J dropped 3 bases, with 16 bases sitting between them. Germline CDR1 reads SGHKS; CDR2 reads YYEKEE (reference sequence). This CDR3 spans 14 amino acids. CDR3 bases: TGTGCCAGCACTATACCAGGAGGGAGCTACGAGCAGTACTTC. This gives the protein CASTIPGGSYEQYF.

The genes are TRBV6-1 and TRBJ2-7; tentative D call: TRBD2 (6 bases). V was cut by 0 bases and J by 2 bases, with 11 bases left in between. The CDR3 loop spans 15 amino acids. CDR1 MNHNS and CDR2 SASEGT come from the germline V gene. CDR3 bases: TGTGCCAGCAGTGAAGCAGGCGGGGTTGCCTACGAGCAGTACTTC. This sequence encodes CASSEAGGVAYEQYF.

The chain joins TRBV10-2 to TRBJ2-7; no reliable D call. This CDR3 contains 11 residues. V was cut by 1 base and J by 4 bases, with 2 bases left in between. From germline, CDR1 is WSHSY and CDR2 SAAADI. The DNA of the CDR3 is TGCGCCAGCAGTGAGTTGTACGAGCAGTACTTC. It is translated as CASSELYEQYF.

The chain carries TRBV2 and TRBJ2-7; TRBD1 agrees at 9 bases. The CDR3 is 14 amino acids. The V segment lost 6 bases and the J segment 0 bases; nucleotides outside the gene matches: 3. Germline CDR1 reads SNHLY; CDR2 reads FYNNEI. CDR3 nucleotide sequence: TGTGCCAGCAGCCGGACAGGGGACTCCTACGAGCAGTACTTC. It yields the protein CASSRTGDSYEQYF.

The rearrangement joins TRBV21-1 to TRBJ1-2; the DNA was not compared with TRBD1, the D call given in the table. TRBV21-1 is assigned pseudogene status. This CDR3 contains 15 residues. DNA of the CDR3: TGTGCCAGCAGCAAAGTTAAGGGGACAGCGCATGGCTACACCTTC. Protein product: CASSKVKGTAHGYTF.

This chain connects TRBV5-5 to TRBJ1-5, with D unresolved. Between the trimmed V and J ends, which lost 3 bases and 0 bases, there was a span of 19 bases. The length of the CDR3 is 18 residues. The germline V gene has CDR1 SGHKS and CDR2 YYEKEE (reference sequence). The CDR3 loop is CASSYRHIPGYSNQPQHF. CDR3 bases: TGTGCCAGCAGCTACCGACATATACCAGGTTATAGCAATCAGCCCCAGCATTTT. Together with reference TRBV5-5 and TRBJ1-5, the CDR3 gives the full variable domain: DAGVTQSPTHLIKTRGQQVTLRCSPISGHKSVSWYQQVLGQGPQFIFQYYEKEERGRGNFPDRFSARQFPNYSSELNVNALLLGDSALYLCASSYRHIPGYSNQPQHFGDGTRLSIL.

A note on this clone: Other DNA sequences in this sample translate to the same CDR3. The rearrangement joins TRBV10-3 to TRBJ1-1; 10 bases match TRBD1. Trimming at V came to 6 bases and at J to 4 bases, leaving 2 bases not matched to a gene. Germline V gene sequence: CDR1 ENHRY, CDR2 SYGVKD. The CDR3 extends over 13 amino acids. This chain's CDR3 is CAIRGDRGTEAFF. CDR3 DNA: TGTGCCATCAGGGGGGACAGGGGCACTGAAGCTTTCTTT.

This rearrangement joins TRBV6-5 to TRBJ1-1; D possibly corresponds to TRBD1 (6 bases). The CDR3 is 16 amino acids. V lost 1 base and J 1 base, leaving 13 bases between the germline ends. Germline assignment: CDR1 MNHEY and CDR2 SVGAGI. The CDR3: CASSYFRGTRNTEAFF. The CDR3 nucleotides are TGTGCCAGCAGTTACTTCCGGGGGACAAGGAACACTGAAGCTTTCTTT.

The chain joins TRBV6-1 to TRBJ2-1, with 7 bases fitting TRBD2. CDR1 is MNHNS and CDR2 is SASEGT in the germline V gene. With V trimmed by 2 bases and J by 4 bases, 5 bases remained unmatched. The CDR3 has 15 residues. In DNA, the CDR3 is TGTGCCAGCAGTGAAACGGTGGGGGGGTACAATGAGCAGTTCTTC. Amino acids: CASSETVGGYNEQFF.

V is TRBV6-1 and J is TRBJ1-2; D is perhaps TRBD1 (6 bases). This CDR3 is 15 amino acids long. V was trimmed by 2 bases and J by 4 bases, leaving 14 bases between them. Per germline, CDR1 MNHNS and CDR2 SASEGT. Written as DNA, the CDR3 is TGTGCCAGCAGTGAATCGGGGGGGCTATCCTATGGCTACACCTTC. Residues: CASSESGGLSYGYTF.

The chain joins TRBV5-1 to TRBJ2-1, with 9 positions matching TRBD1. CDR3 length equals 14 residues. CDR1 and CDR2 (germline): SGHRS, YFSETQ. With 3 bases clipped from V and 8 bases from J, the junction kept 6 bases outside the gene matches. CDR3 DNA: TGCGCCAGCAGCTGGGGGGACAGGGCTCATGAGCAGTTCTTC. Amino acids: CASSWGDRAHEQFF. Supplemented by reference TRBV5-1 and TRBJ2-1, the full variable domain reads KAGVTQTPRYLIKTRGQQVTLSCSPISGHRSVSWYQQTPGQGLQFLFEYFSETQRNKGNFPGRFSGRQFSNSRSEMNVSTLELGDSALYLCASSWGDRAHEQFFGPGTRLTVL.

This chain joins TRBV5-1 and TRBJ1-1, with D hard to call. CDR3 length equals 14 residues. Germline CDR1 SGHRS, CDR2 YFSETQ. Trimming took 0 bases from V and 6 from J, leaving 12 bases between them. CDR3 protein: CASSLERHSAEAFF. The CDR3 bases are TGCGCCAGCAGCTTGGAAAGACATTCGGCTGAAGCTTTCTTT. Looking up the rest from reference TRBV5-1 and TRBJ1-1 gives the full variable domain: KAGVTQTPRYLIKTRGQQVTLSCSPISGHRSVSWYQQTPGQGLQFLFEYFSETQRNKGNFPGRFSGRQFSNSRSEMNVSTLELGDSALYLCASSLERHSAEAFFGQGTRLTVV.

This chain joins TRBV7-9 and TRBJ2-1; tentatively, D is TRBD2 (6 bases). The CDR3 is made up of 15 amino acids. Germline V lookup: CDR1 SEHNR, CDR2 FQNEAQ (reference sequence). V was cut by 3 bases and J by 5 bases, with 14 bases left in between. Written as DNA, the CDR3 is TGTGCCAGCAGCTTTATCGGGGGTCCCCACAATGAGCAGTTCTTC. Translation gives CASSFIGGPHNEQFF.

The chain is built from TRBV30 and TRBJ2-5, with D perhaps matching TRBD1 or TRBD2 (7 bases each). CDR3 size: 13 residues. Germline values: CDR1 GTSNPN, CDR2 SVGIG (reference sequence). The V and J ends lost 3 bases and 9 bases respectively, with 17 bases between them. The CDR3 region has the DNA TGTGCCTGGAGGGCTACAGGGGCGGGGGCCCAGTACTTC. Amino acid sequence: CAWRATGAGAQYF.

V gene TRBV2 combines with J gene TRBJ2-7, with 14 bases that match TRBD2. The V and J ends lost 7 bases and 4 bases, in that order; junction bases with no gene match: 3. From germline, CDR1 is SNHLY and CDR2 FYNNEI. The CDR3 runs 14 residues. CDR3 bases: TGTGCCAGCACGCGGACTAGCGGGAGGTACGAGCAGTACTTC. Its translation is CASTRTSGRYEQYF.

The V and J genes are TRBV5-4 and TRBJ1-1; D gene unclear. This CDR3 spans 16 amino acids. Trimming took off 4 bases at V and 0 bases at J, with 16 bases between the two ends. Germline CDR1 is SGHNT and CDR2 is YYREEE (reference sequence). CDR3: CASSLDEGRMNTEAFF. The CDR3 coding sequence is TGTGCCAGCAGCCTTGACGAGGGCCGGATGAACACTGAAGCTTTCTTT.

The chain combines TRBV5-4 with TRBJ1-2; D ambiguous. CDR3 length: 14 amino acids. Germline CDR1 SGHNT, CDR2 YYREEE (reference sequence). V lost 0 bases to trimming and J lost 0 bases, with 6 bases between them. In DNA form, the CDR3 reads TGTGCCAGCAGCTTGGGCAGCACTAACTATGGCTACACCTTC. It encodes CASSLGSTNYGYTF.